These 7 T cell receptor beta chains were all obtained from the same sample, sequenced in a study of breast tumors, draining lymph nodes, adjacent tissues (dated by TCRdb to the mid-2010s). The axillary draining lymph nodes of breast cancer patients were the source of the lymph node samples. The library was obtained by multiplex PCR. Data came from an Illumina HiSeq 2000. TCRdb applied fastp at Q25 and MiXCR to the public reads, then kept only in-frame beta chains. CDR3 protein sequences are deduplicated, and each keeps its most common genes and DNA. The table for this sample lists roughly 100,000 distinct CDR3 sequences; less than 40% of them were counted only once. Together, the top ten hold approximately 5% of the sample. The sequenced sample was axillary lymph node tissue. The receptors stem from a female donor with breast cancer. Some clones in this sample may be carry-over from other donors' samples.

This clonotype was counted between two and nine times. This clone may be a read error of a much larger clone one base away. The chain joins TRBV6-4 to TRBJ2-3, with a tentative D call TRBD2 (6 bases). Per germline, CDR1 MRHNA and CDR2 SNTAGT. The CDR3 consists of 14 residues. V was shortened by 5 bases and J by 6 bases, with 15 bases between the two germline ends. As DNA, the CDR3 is TGTGCCAGCAGTCATCCGCGGGGTGGGGATACGCAGTATTTT. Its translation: CASSHPRGGDTQYF.

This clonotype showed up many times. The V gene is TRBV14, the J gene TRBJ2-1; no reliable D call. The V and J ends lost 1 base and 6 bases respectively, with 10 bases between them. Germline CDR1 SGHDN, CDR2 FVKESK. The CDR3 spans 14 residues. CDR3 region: CASSQVSGINEQFF. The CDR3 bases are TGTGCCAGCAGCCAAGTATCCGGAATCAATGAGCAGTTCTTC.

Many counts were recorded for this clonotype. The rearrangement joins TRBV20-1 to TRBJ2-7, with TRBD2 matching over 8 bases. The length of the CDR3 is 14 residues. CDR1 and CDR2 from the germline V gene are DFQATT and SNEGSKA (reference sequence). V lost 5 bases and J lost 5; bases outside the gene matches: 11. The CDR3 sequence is CSADKRERGDEQYF. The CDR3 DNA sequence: TGCAGTGCTGATAAGCGGGAGAGAGGCGACGAGCAGTACTTC.

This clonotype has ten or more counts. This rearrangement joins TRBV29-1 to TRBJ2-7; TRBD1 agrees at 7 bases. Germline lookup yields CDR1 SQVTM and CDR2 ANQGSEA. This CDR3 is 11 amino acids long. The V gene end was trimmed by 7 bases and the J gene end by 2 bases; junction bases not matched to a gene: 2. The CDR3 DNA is TGCAGCGCACAGGGGACCTACGAGCAGTACTTC. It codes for CSAQGTYEQYF.

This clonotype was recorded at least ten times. The CDR3 spells CASSAGHGVNQPQHF. CDR3 sequence (DNA): TGTGCCAGCAGTGCCGGGCACGGAGTCAATCAGCCCCAGCATTTT. The chain recombines TRBV6-5 with TRBJ1-5; D unclear. V lost 5 bases and J 3 bases, leaving 14 bases between the germline ends. The CDR3 is 15 amino acids. CDR1 MNHEY and CDR2 SVGAGI come from the germline V gene.

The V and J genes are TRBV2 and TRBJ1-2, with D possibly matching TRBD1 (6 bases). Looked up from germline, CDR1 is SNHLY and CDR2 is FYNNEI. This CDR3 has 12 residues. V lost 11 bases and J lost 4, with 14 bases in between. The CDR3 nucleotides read TGTGCCCACGGGGGGGCCAGCTATGGCTACACCTTC. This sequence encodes CAHGGASYGYTF.

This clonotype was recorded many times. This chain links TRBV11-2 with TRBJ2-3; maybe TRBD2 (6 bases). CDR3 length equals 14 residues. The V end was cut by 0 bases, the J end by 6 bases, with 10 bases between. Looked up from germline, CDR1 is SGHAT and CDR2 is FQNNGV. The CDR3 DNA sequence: TGTGCCAGCAGCTTAGAAGCGGGCGTGGATACGCAGTATTTT. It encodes CASSLEAGVDTQYF. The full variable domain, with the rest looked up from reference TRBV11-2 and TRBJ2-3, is EAGVAQSPRYKIIEKRQSVAFWCNPISGHATLYWYQQILGQGPKLLIQFQNNGVVDDSQLPKDRFSAERLKGVDSTLKIQPAKLEDSAVYLCASSLEAGVDTQYFGPGTRLTVL.